What follows describes a single T cell receptor (beta chain). Its antigen remains unidentified. A single record per CDR3 protein comes from TCRdb applying MiXCR to the reads. The table shows about 920,000 distinct CDR3 sequences, with approximately 32% occurring only once. This CDR3 is built from 17 residues. The trim removed 6 bases at V and 3 bases at J, leaving 12 bases unmatched. CDR1 and CDR2 (germline): MNHEY, SMNVEV (reference sequence). The sample is drawn from a study of T cell repertoires in cytomegalovirus infection. For the study at large: Based on public TCR beta signatures, there were indications of CMV infection and of a matching HLA type.

Findings and limits, study-wide: People with CMV and the relevant HLA were identified by cumulative public TCR beta family frequency.

The sample was cultured CD8+ T cells from PBMCs, taken from culture after CMV antigen stimulation. This sequence was found in a human donor in good health (CMV status not recorded). Some clones in this sample may be carry-over from other donors' samples. The chain has TRBV27 and TRBJ2-5, with 11 bases matching TRBD2. CDR3 region: CASRSLQFSGGEETQYF. The CDR3 DNA reads as TGTGCCAGCAGATCCCTCCAATTTAGCGGGGGGGAAGAGACCCAGTACTTC.